Listed below are T cell receptor beta chains from one sample, sequenced in a study of control samples from healthy donors and cancer patients. The data were produced by immunoSEQ multiplex PCR, yet TCRdb's version contains in-frame clones alone and is incomplete. The sample consists of 120,000 to 150,000 clones, about 90% of them appearing once. The source material was blood. The receptors here all came from a man between 18 and 29 years old in good health. CDR3s include the opening cysteine and the closing phenylalanine or tryptophan. The D gene is left open where the match is weak. A row's size may be missing; if present it is once, few, many or a size class.

D,J,V,size,DNA,CDR3
.,TRBJ1-1,TRBV19,.,TGTGCCAGTAGTACCCAGGGGTACACTGAAGCTTTCTTT,CASSTQGYTEAFF
.,TRBJ1-3,TRBV18,.,TGTGCCAGCTCATCCAGCTCTGGAAACACCATATATTTT,CASSSSSGNTIYF
.,TRBJ2-7,TRBV5-5,.,TGTGCCAGCAGCTTAGGGGCGGCCTACGAGCAGTACTTC,CASSLGAAYEQYF
.,TRBJ2-7,TRBV29-1,few,TGCAGCGTTGAGGGGTCGGGGGGCGACGAGCAGTACTTC,CSVEGSGGDEQYF
.,TRBJ2-7,TRBV3-1/TRBV3-2,.,TGTGCCAGCTCAGCCAAGATGATAGTCTACGAGCAGTACTTC,CASSAKMIVYEQYF
.,TRBJ2-6,TRBV7-9,.,TGTGCCAGCAGTCTCCTTAGTGAGTCTGGGGCCAACGTCCTGACTTTC,CASSLLSESGANVLTF
TRBD2,TRBJ2-5,TRBV2,once,TGTGCCAGAACAGTTGGGACTAGGGCCACGGAGACCCAGTACTTC,CARTVGTRATETQYF
.,TRBJ1-5,TRBV30,.,TGTGCCTGGAGTCCCCCGCCCGGAGGCAATCAGCCCCAGCATTTT,CAWSPPPGGNQPQHF
.,TRBJ1-2,TRBV4-2,.,TGTGCCAGCAGCCAGCCTATCGCAACAGAGTACTATGGCTACACCTTC,CASSQPIATEYYGYTF
TRBD1,TRBJ2-7,TRBV6-2/TRBV6-3,few,TGTGCCAGCAGTTTCCAAGGGACAGGGAATTTGCACGAGCAGTACTTC,CASSFQGTGNLHEQYF
.,TRBJ1-2,TRBV14,.,TGTGCCAGCAGCCGCAACAGGGAGGGCGGCTACACCTTC,CASSRNREGGYTF
.,TRBJ1-4,TRBV28,.,TGTGCCAGCAGTTGGGCAGGGATTGCAACTAATGAAAAACTGTTTTTT,CASSWAGIATNEKLFF
.,TRBJ1-2,TRBV7-2,.,TGTGCCAGCAGCTTAGACCAGGGCATCTATGGCTACACCTTC,CASSLDQGIYGYTF
TRBD1,TRBJ1-2,TRBV5-1,once,TGCGCCAGCAGCTTGGACGCTTCCGGGACAGGGGATGGCTACACCTTC,CASSLDASGTGDGYTF
.,TRBJ2-7,TRBV5-1,.,TGCGCCAGCAGCTCCCGGAGGTCCGTCTACGAGCAGTACTTC,CASSSRRSVYEQYF
TRBD1,TRBJ1-5,TRBV2,.,TGTGCCAGCAGTGTCGTGAGGGGGCGACAGCCCCAGCATTTT,CASSVVRGRQPQHF
.,TRBJ1-4,TRBV7-9,.,TGTGCCAGCAGTTCATGGGGGCAGGATGAAAAACTGTTTTTT,CASSSWGQDEKLFF
.,TRBJ1-5,TRBV30,.,TGTGCCTGGAGAAAAGAATACAGGGTTCGGCAGCCCCAGCATTTT,CAWRKEYRVRQPQHF
.,TRBJ1-5,TRBV19,.,TGTGCCAGCGGACAGACAAATCAGCCCCAGCATTTT,CASGQTNQPQHF
.,TRBJ2-7,TRBV5-4,.,TGTGCCAGCAGCCTGCTTGGCTACGAGCAGTACTTC,CASSLLGYEQYF
TRBD1,TRBJ2-5,TRBV3-1/TRBV3-2,.,TGTGCCAGCAGCCGTGTACGACAGGGTCAAGAGACCCAGTACTTC,CASSRVRQGQETQYF
.,TRBJ2-5,TRBV7-2,once,TGTGCCAGCAGCTTAGCTAGTCGGAGCTGGGAGACCCAGTACTTC,CASSLASRSWETQYF
.,TRBJ1-2,TRBV7-2,.,TGTGCCAGCAGCCCTCGGGTGGGGAACTATGGCTACACCTTC,CASSPRVGNYGYTF
.,TRBJ2-2,TRBV13,.,TGTGCCAGCAGCTTAGGGCTAGCAGCGAACACCGGGGAGCTGTTTTTT,CASSLGLAANTGELFF
TRBD1,TRBJ1-2,TRBV11-2,.,TGTGCCAGCAGCTTCACAGGGACAGCCAACGACTACACCTTC,CASSFTGTANDYTF
TRBD1,TRBJ1-2,TRBV9,.,TGTGCCAGCAGCGTAACCTCGACAGGGAGCTATGGCTACACCTTC,CASSVTSTGSYGYTF
.,TRBJ2-7,TRBV6-1,.,TGTGCCAGCAGTGAAGATGTGTACGAGCAGTACTTC,CASSEDVYEQYF
.,TRBJ1-3,TRBV18,.,TGTGCCAGCTCACCATGGACAAATTCTGGAAACACCATATATTTT,CASSPWTNSGNTIYF
.,TRBJ1-3,TRBV5-5,.,TGTGCCAGCAGCTTAATGATGTCTGGAAACACCATATATTTT,CASSLMMSGNTIYF
.,TRBJ2-3,TRBV11-2,.,TGTGCCAGCAGCTTACATCCGGGGCCAAGCACAGATACGCAGTATTTT,CASSLHPGPSTDTQYF
TRBD1,TRBJ2-7,TRBV7-2,.,TGTGCCAGCAGCGCGGCCTCCGGGACAGGGGCCTACGAGCAGTACTTC,CASSAASGTGAYEQYF
TRBD1,TRBJ2-7,TRBV5-1,.,TGCGCCAGCAGCTTGGTAGGACAGGGTTCCTACGAGCAGTACTTC,CASSLVGQGSYEQYF